This TCR beta chain was recovered during a study of graft-versus-host responses after intestinal transplantation. Study information: Isolated intestinal, liver-intestinal, or multivisceral transplants were what recipients had. Every recipient underwent anti-thymocyte globulin induction, then tacrolimus and steroids for around three years.

For this clone: Its target is not known.

Sequenced by immunoSEQ multiplex PCR; TCRdb stores in-frame clones only, minus some. The sample yields 85,000 to 100,000 clones, about 90% seen once. CDR3 length: 10 amino acids. The V end lost 6 bases, the J end lost 7 bases, and 6 bases lay between the germline ends. CDR1 SNHLY and CDR2 FYNNEI come from the germline V gene. Whole-study results and caveats: Individuals who had graft-donor T cell macrochimerism had allografts that showed high graft-versus-host to host-versus-graft clonal ratios.

The receptor was derived from a human donor who was the organ donor for an intestinal transplant. The J gene is TRBJ1-2, the V gene TRBV2; D is ambiguous. The sample here was unstimulated CD8+ T cells sorted from spleen or lymph node cells, taken before transplant. This CDR3 is CASRSVGYTF. The DNA for the CDR3 is TGTGCCAGCAGGTCCGTTGGCTACACCTTC.